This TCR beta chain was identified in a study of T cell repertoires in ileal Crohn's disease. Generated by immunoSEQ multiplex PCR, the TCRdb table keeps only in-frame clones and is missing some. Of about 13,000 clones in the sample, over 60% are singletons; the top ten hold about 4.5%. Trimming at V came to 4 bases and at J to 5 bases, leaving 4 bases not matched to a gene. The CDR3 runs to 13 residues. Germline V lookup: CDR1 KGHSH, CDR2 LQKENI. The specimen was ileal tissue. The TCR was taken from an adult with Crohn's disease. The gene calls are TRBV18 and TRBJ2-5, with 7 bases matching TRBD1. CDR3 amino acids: CASSQGALETQYF. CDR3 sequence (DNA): TGTGCCAGCTCACAGGGGGCTCTGGAGACCCAGTACTTC.